The next 20 T cell receptor beta chains were all read from a single sample in a study of blood T cell repertoires in COVID-19. Method: immunoSEQ multiplex PCR; TCRdb's copy keeps in-frame clones and lacks some. Counted here are under 130,000 clones, over 85% occurring once; the ten biggest clones make up 17%. The sequenced material came from peripheral blood. Receptor source: a woman older than 75 in a cohort sampled during active COVID-19.

The V call is TRBV3-1 (or the pseudogene TRBV3-2), the J call TRBJ2-6; D not certain. With 4 bases removed from V and 0 bases from J, the gap between germline ends came to 4 bases. Germline V gene lookup returns CDR1 LGHDT and CDR2 YNNKEL (reference sequence). This CDR3 has 14 residues. The CDR3 is CASSLSSGANVLTF. The CDR3 DNA sequence: TGTGCCAGCAGCCTTAGCTCTGGGGCCAACGTCCTGACTTTC.

This chain uses TRBV9 with TRBJ1-1, with TRBD1 matching over 10 bases. This CDR3 contains 16 residues. CDR1 is SGDLS, CDR2 YYNGEE, per germline. The trim removed 0 bases at V and 3 bases at J, leaving 5 bases unmatched. This CDR3 reads CASSVGQGALDTEAFF. CDR3 sequence (DNA): TGTGCCAGCAGCGTAGGACAGGGGGCGTTGGACACTGAAGCTTTCTTT.

The rearrangement uses TRBV11-2 and TRBJ2-3; TRBD2 matches 8 bases. There are 15 residues in the CDR3. V gave up 3 bases and J gave up 4 bases; unmatched junction bases: 6. The germline V gene encodes CDR1 SGHAT and CDR2 FQNNGV. The CDR3 here is CASSFTGLVADTQYF. Here the CDR3 DNA reads TGTGCCAGCAGCTTTACGGGACTAGTTGCAGATACGCAGTATTTT.

The chain uses TRBV7-8 and TRBJ1-4, with a weak D call TRBD1 (6 bases). This CDR3 has 14 residues. Germline loops: CDR1 SGHVS, CDR2 FQNEAQ. Trimming cost V 1 base and J 8 bases, with 11 bases left between them. This CDR3 is CASSLGTVGEKLFF. The CDR3, as DNA: TGTGCCAGCAGCTTAGGGACAGTCGGCGAAAAACTGTTTTTT.

This clone turned up a few times. The chain has TRBV28 and TRBJ2-7, with D possibly TRBD2 on 6 matching bases. The CDR3 is 12 amino acids. Germline V CDR1 and CDR2: MDHEN, SYDVKM. V was cut by 5 bases and J by 8 bases, with 13 bases left in between. This chain's CDR3 is CASSPPRGKQYF. The CDR3 region has the DNA TGTGCCAGCAGTCCTCCTCGGGGGAAGCAGTACTTC.

This chain uses TRBV3-1 (or the pseudogene TRBV3-2) with TRBJ1-3; possible D gene TRBD1, 5 bases. Trimming cost V 1 base and J 1 base, with 11 bases left between them. This CDR3 has 16 residues. Germline CDR1 LGHDT, CDR2 YNNKEL (reference sequence). Here the CDR3 DNA reads TGTGCCAGCAGCCAAGGGGGCTTAGTTTCTGGAAACACCATATATTTT. Translation gives CASSQGGLVSGNTIYF.

This clone was observed a single time. This chain uses TRBV18 with TRBJ2-7, with D possibly TRBD2 on 7 matching bases. The length of the CDR3 is 13 residues. CDR1 is KGHSH and CDR2 is LQKENI in the germline V gene. V lost 3 bases and J 4 bases, leaving 10 bases between the germline ends. The CDR3 sequence is CASSPGRGYEQYF. CDR3 nucleotides: TGTGCCAGCTCACCGGGGAGGGGGTACGAGCAGTACTTC.

The rearrangement uses TRBV6-5 and TRBJ1-1; no clear D gene. This CDR3 region has 14 residues. Germline-derived CDR1 and CDR2 are MNHEY and SVGAGI. The V gene lost 11 bases and the J gene lost 2 bases, with 18 bases spanning the gap. The CDR3 is CALLFAGLNTEAFF. CDR3 in DNA: TGTGCCTTATTGTTTGCGGGTTTAAACACTGAAGCTTTCTTT.

The chain links TRBV10-3 to TRBJ2-1; tentatively, D is TRBD1 (6 bases). Germline V gene sequence: CDR1 ENHRY, CDR2 SYGVKD. The CDR3 length is 17 residues. Trimming stripped 2 bases from V and 5 bases from J, with 19 bases between. The CDR3 coding sequence is TGTGCCATCAGTGAGGACAGGTGGACCGGACGGCACAATGAGCAGTTCTTC. Amino acid sequence: CAISEDRWTGRHNEQFF.

The rearrangement joins TRBV6-6 to TRBJ2-2, with D possibly TRBD1 on 6 matching bases. Trimming left V 6 bases short and J 5 bases short, with 10 bases between. The CDR3 is made up of 13 amino acids. CDR1 MNHNY and CDR2 SVGAGI come from the germline V gene (reference sequence). The CDR3 here is CASSNRETGELFF. The CDR3 region has the DNA TGTGCCAGCAGCAACAGGGAAACCGGGGAGCTGTTTTTT.

V gene TRBV10-3 combines with J gene TRBJ1-1; a weak D match, TRBD1 (6 bases). Trimming pared 4 bases from V and 11 bases from J, leaving 17 bases between. Germline CDR1 reads ENHRY; CDR2 reads SYGVKD. This CDR3 is built from 13 residues. The CDR3 nucleotides read TGTGCCATCAGTGGGTCTTCCAGGGGCGGGGCTTTCTTT. The encoded protein is CAISGSSRGGAFF.

The rearrangement links TRBV5-1 to TRBJ1-1, with TRBD1 matching over 9 bases. Trimming took 4 bases from V and 6 from J; bases not matched to a gene: 4. Germline lookup yields CDR1 SGHRS and CDR2 YFSETQ. CDR3 length equals 13 residues. The CDR3: CASSATGGAEAFF. The CDR3 DNA is TGCGCCAGCAGCGCAACAGGGGGCGCTGAAGCTTTCTTT.

The chain carries TRBV14 and TRBJ1-4; 7 bases are shared with TRBD1. V was clipped by 2 bases and J by 5 bases; unmatched bases: 8. Germline values: CDR1 SGHDN, CDR2 FVKESK. This CDR3 comprises 16 residues. For the CDR3, the DNA is TGTGCCAGCAGCCAAACAAGGGGGACAGCAAATGAAAAACTGTTTTTT. Translating gives CASSQTRGTANEKLFF.

This clone was counted a single time. This chain uses TRBV11-2 with TRBJ2-2; 10 bases line up with TRBD2. Germline V gives CDR1 SGHAT, CDR2 FQNNGV. The CDR3 covers 16 residues. V lost 5 bases, J lost 1 base, and 4 bases stayed unmatched. The CDR3 DNA reads TGTGCCAGCAGCGTCCGACTAGCGGGGAACACCGGGGAGCTGTTTTTT. Translated: CASSVRLAGNTGELFF.

The V call is TRBV30, the J call TRBJ1-1, with 7 bases that match TRBD1. The CDR3 spans 15 residues. Germline lookup yields CDR1 GTSNPN and CDR2 SVGIG (reference sequence). The trim removed 2 bases at V and 1 base at J, leaving 7 bases unmatched. The CDR3 region has the DNA TGTGCCTGGAGTCCTCGGACAGGCGCGAACACTGAAGCTTTCTTT. Protein: CAWSPRTGANTEAFF.

The table lists this clone with a count of one. The chain recombines TRBV19 with TRBJ1-3; D remains unclear. Germline CDR1 LNHDA, CDR2 SQIVND (reference sequence). The CDR3 loop spans 16 amino acids. Trimming took 6 bases from V and 0 from J, leaving 15 bases between them. This chain's CDR3 is CASRPRAANSGNTIYF. In DNA, the CDR3 is TGTGCCAGTAGACCCCGAGCGGCAAACTCTGGAAACACCATATATTTT.

This clone came up a few times. This rearrangement joins TRBV19 to TRBJ2-1; 13 nucleotides line up with TRBD2. Trimming removed 10 bases from V and 0 bases from J; junction bases left unmatched: 12. CDR1 LNHDA and CDR2 SQIVND come from the germline V gene (reference sequence). CDR3 length: 18 amino acids. This CDR3 is CATASGTSGDRSYNEQFF. In DNA, the CDR3 is TGTGCCACCGCCTCCGGGACTAGCGGGGATCGCTCCTACAATGAGCAGTTCTTC.

The rearrangement uses TRBV10-1 and TRBJ2-7; maybe TRBD1 (6 bases). This CDR3 has 15 residues. V shed 4 bases and J shed 4 bases, with 17 bases lying between them. Germline V gene sequence: CDR1 WNHNN, CDR2 SYGVQD (reference sequence). The CDR3 sequence: CASSGPLQGGYEQYF. CDR3 DNA sequence: TGCGCCAGCAGTGGTCCCTTACAGGGTGGGTACGAGCAGTACTTC.

This clone came up once. The chain uses TRBV12-5 and TRBJ1-1; D remains ambiguous. The CDR3 length is 13 residues. CDR1 and CDR2 (germline): LGHNT, FRNRAP. Trimming removed 7 bases at V and 4 bases at J, with 13 bases between. CDR3 DNA sequence: TGTGCTAGTGCCCCCCCTAGCCTCACTGAAGCTTTCTTT. Its translation: CASAPPSLTEAFF.

Here the CDR3 reads CASSLQEDRGGYTF. The CDR3 DNA reads TGTGCCAGCAGTTTACAAGAGGACAGGGGTGGCTACACCTTC. The genes are TRBV6-5 and TRBJ1-2, with 9 nucleotides matching TRBD1. Germline CDR1 is MNHEY and CDR2 is SVGAGI. V was clipped by 4 bases and J by 7 bases; unmatched bases: 7. This CDR3 comprises 14 residues.